The subject of this entry is one T cell receptor beta chain. The study ran its PCR with 60 Vbeta and 13 Jbeta primers. The authors' processing: In a later analysis, about 9.9 million of 60 million to 80 million unique beta chains occurred in at least two donors. The method was immunoSEQ multiplex PCR; TCRdb's version includes in-frame clones alone and lacks a portion of them. The DNA gave D and trimming, while V, J and clone size come from that table. The sample holds around 200,000 clones, 65% to 80% seen once. The data belong to a study of cytomegalovirus exposure and HLA in healthy donors. Material: PBMCs. The sequence was obtained from a man between 50 and 59 years old in good health and CMV-seronegative.

CDR3 nucleotides: TGTGCCAGCAGCTTTACAGGGGGCCCCTACAATGAGCAGTTCTTC. Its protein product is CASSFTGGPYNEQFF. The chain is built from TRBV7-3 and TRBJ2-1; 9 positions agree with TRBD1. CDR3 length: 15 residues. J lost 2 bases, V lost 3 bases, and 2 bases had no gene match. CDR1 is SGHTA, CDR2 FQGTGA, per germline.